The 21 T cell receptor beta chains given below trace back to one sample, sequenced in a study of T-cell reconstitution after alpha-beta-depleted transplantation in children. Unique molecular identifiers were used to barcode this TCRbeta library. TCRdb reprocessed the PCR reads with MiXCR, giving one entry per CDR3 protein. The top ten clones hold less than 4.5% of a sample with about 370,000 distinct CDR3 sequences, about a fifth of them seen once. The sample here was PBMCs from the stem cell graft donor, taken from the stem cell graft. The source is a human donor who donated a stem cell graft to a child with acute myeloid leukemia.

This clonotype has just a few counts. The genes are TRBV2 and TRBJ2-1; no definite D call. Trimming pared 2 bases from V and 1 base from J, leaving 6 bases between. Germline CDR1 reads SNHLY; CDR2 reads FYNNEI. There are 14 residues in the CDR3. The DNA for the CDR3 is TGTGCCAGCAGTGAACTTACTTCCTACAATGAGCAGTTCTTC. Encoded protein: CASSELTSYNEQFF.

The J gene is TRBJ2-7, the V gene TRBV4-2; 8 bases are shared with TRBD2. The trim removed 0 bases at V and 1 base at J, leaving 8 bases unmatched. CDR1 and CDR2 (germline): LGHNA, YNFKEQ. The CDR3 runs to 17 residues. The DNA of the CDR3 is TGTGCCAGCAGCCAAGAGAGGGTAGCGGGACCTTCCTACGAGCAGTACTTC. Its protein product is CASSQERVAGPSYEQYF.

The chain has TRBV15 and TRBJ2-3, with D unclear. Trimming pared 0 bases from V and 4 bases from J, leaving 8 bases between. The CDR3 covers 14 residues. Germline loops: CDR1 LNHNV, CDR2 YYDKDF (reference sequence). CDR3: CATSRDRLPDTQYF. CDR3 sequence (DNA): TGTGCCACCAGCAGAGATAGGTTACCAGATACGCAGTATTTT.

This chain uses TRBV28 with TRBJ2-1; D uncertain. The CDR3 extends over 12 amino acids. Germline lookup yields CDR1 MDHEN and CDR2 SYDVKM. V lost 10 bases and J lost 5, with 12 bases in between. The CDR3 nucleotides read TGTGCCACCACGCCGCGAAACAATGAGCAGTTCTTC. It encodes CATTPRNNEQFF.

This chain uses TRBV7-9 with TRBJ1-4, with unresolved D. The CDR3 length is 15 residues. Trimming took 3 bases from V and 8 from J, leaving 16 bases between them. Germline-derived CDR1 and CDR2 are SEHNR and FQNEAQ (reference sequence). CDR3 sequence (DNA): TGTGCCAGCAGCTTGGACGGACCCCCGAGAGAAAAACTGTTTTTT. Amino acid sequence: CASSLDGPPREKLFF.

The CDR3 nucleotides are TGCAGTGCTAGAGATCTACAGGGGTGGCTGTTTTTT. It translates to CSARDLQGWLFF. The chain has TRBV20-1 and TRBJ2-2, with TRBD1 identical over 7 bases. From germline, CDR1 is DFQATT and CDR2 SNEGSKA (reference sequence). The ends lost 0 bases at V and 13 bases at J; junction bases unmatched: 5. This CDR3 comprises 12 residues.

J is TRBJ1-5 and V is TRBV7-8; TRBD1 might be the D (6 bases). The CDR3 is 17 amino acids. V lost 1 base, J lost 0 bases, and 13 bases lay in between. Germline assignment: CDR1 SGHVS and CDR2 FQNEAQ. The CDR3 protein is CASSLGVGGRSNQPQHF. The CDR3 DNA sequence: TGTGCCAGCAGCTTAGGGGTTGGGGGGCGTAGCAATCAGCCCCAGCATTTT.

Written as DNA, the CDR3 is TGTGCCAGCAGCTTAGTGGGCAATTTGAACACTGAAGCTTTCTTT. It is translated as CASSLVGNLNTEAFF. V and J are TRBV7-9 and TRBJ1-1; D is unresolved. The CDR3 is made up of 15 amino acids. V lost 1 base to trimming and J lost 0 bases, with 9 bases between them. Germline values: CDR1 SEHNR, CDR2 FQNEAQ (reference sequence).

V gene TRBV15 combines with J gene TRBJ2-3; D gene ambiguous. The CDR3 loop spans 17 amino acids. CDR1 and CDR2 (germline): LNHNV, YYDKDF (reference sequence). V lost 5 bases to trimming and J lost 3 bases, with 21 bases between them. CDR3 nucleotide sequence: TGTGCCACCAGCGGACGGTGGGGAAACCCCAAGACAGATACGCAGTATTTT. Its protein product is CATSGRWGNPKTDTQYF.

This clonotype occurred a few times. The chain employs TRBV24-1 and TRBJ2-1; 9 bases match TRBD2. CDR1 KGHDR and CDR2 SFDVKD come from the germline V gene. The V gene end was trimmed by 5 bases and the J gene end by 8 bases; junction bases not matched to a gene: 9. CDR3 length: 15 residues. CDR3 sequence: CATSVAGETVYEQFF. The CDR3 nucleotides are TGTGCCACCAGTGTAGCGGGAGAAACTGTCTATGAGCAGTTCTTC.

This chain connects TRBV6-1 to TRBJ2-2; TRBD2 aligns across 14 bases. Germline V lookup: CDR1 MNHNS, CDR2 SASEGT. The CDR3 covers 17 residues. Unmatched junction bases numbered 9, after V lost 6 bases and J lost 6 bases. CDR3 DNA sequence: TGTGCCAGCAGACCGGGACTAGCGGGAGTTGGGGCCGGGGAGCTGTTTTTT. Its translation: CASRPGLAGVGAGELFF.

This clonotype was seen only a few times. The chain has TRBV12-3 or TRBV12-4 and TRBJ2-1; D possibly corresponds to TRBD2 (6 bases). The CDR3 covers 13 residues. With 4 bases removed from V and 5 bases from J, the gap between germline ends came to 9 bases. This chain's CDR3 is CASSWIADNEQFF. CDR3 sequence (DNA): TGTGCCAGCAGTTGGATAGCGGACAATGAGCAGTTCTTC.

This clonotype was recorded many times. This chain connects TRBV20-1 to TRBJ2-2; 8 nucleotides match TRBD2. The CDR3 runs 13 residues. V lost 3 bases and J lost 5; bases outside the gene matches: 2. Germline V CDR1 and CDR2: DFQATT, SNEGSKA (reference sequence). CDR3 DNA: TGCAGTGCTAGGAGCGGGAGAACCGGGGAGCTGTTTTTT. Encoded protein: CSARSGRTGELFF.

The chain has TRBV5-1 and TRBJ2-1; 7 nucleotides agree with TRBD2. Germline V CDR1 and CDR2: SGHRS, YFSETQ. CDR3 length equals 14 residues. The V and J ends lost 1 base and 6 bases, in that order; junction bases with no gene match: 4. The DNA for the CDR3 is TGCGCCAGCAGCTTGACGGCGGGGGTCAATGAGCAGTTCTTC. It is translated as CASSLTAGVNEQFF.

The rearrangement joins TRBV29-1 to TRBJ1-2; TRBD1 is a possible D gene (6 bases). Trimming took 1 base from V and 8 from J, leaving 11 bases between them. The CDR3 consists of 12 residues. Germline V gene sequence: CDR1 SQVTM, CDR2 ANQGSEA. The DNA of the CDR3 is TGCAGCGTTGAAGGGAACAGGGAAGGCTACACCTTC. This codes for CSVEGNREGYTF.

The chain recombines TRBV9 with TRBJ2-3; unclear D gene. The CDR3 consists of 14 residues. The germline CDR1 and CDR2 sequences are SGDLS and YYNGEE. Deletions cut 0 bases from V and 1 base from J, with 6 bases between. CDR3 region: CASSVELGTDTQYF. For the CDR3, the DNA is TGTGCCAGCAGCGTAGAGTTGGGCACAGATACGCAGTATTTT.

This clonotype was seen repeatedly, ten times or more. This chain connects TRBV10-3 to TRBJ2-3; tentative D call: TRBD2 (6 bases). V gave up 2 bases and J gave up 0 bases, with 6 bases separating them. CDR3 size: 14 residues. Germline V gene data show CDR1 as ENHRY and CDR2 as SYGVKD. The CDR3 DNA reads TGTGCCATCAGTGAGGCGGGAAGCACAGATACGCAGTATTTT. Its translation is CAISEAGSTDTQYF.

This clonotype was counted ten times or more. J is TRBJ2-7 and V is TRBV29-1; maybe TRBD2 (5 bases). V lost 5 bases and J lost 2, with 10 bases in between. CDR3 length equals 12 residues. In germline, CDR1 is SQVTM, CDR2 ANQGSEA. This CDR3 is CSVLGSPYEQYF. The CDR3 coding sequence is TGCAGCGTTTTGGGGAGCCCCTACGAGCAGTACTTC.

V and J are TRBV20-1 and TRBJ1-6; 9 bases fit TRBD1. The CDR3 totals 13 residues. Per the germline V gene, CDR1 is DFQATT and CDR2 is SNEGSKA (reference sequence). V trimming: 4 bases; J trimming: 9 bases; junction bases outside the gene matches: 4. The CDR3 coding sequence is TGCAGTGCTAAGGACAGGGGCGTTTCACCCCTCCACTTT. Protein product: CSAKDRGVSPLHF.

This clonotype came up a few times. The CDR3 protein is CAHGGADLNQPQHF. The CDR3 DNA sequence: TGTGCCCACGGGGGGGCGGACCTCAATCAGCCCCAGCATTTT. The genes are TRBV6-5 and TRBJ1-5, with D possibly being TRBD1 (6 bases). V shed 11 bases and J shed 3 bases, with 17 bases lying between them. Germline lookup yields CDR1 MNHEY and CDR2 SVGAGI. CDR3 size: 14 residues.

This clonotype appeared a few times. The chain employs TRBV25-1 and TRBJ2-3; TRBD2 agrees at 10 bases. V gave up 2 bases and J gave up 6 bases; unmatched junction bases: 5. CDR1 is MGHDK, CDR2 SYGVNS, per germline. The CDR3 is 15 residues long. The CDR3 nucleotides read TGTGCCAGCAGTGAACGCGCTAGCGGGAGTGATACGCAGTATTTT. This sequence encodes CASSERASGSDTQYF.